A single sample is the source of the 2 T cell receptor beta chains below, sequenced in a study of human T cells and chemical hapten exposure. The starting material, unfractionated whole blood, was used for total RNA extraction. Each CDR3 protein is one row after TCRdb ran MiXCR on the 5' RACE reads. Of under 150,000 distinct CDR3 sequences in the sample, more than 15% were seen once. The source is a human donor in good health.

The V call is TRBV6-9, the J call TRBJ2-1; no clear D. V lost 5 bases to trimming and J lost 5 bases, with 16 bases between them. Germline CDR1 and CDR2: MNHGY and SVAAGI. CDR3 length equals 15 residues. The DNA for the CDR3 is TGTGCCAGCAGTCAGGACCACAAACTAAACAATGAGCAGTTCTTC. This codes for CASSQDHKLNNEQFF.

This clonotype was detected only a few times. J is TRBJ1-5 and V is TRBV6-1; the match to TRBD1 covers 10 bases. With V trimmed by 0 bases and J by 0 bases, 5 bases remained unmatched. This CDR3 is built from 18 residues. Per germline, CDR1 MNHNS and CDR2 SASEGT. CDR3 sequence (DNA): TGTGCCAGCAGTGAAGCGAGGACAGGGGGATATAGCAATCAGCCCCAGCATTTT. This gives the protein CASSEARTGGYSNQPQHF.